This T cell receptor (beta chain) originates from a study of T cell clonotyping in hematopoietic cell transplantation. This table comes from immunoSEQ multiplex PCR, and its TCRdb copy is limited to in-frame clones, with some not included. The table includes about 6,300 clones, 86% detected once. This clone was recorded only once. What it binds is unknown. From germline, CDR1 is SGHVS and CDR2 FNYEAQ. Losses at the gene ends were 5 bases for V and 5 bases for J; bases not matched to a gene: 10. The CDR3 is 15 amino acids. Points from the study as a whole: Few recipient clonotypes overlapped donors; over 95% were de novo at given depth.

The sequence was obtained from a female patient aged 50-65 years who had an allogeneic stem cell transplant from an unrelated donor, so the T cells may come from the graft donor. Some clones in this sample may be carry-over from other donors' samples. The chain uses TRBV7-6 and TRBJ2-5, with TRBD1 matching over 8 bases. Sequencing used peripheral blood mononuclear cells, obtained 180 days after allogeneic stem cell transplant. CDR3 residues: CASSNQGANLETQYF. Written as DNA, the CDR3 is TGTGCCAGCAGCAACCAGGGGGCTAATTTGGAGACCCAGTACTTC.